The clone carrying this T cell receptor (beta chain) has just a few counts. What it recognizes is unknown. The CDR3 runs to 18 residues. V lost 3 bases, J lost 0 bases, and 15 bases lay in between. Germline assignment: CDR1 SGHTA and CDR2 FQGTGA. For every donor, a draw yielded ten milliliters of peripheral blood. This sample was taken from a study of blood T cells in healthy people across ages. General study results and limits: Per million T cells, TCR beta diversity dropped roughly linearly as age increased. Both naive CD4+ cell counts and diversity were greater in long-lived donors than in aged donors.

A sample-barcoded 5' primer and a J-beta primer mix were used in a second PCR of about 7 to 12 cycles. The template-switch adaptor was a 5' adaptor with 12 random nucleotides. It tagged each cDNA molecule. TCRdb used MiXCR to reprocess the 5' RACE reads, holding one entry per CDR3 protein. The sample has hundreds of thousands of distinct CDR3 sequences, more than 45% seen once. This TCR derives from a man aged 30 to 39 in good health. Sequencing was done on a sample of blood. The rearrangement uses TRBV7-3 and TRBJ2-6; D gene uncertain. In DNA form, the CDR3 reads TGTGCCAGCAGCTTGGTTGGGGTAGGCGCCTCTGGGGCCAACGTCCTGACTTTC. Its translation is CASSLVGVGASGANVLTF.